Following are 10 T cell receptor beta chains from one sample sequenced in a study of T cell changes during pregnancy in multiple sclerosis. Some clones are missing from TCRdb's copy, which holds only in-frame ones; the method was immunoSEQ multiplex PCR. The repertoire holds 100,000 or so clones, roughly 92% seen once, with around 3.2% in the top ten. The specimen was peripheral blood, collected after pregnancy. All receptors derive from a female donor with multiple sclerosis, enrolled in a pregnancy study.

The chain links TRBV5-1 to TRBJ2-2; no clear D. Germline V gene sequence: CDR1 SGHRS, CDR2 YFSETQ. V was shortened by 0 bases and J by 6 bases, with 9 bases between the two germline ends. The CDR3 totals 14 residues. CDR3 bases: TGCGCCAGCAGCTTGGTCCCAGCGTCCGGGGAGCTGTTTTTT. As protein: CASSLVPASGELFF.

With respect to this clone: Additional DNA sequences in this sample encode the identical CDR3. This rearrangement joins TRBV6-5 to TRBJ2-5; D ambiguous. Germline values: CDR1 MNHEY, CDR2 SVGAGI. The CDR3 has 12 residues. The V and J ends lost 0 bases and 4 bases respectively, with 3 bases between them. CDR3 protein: CASSYSRETQYF. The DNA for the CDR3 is TGTGCCAGCAGTTACTCTAGAGAGACCCAGTACTTC.

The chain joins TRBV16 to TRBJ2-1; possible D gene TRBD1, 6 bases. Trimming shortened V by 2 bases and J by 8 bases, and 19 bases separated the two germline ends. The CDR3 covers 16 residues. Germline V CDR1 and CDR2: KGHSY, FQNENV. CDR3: CASSQGGSGTADEQFF. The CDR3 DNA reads TGTGCCAGCAGCCAAGGGGGCAGCGGAACCGCCGATGAGCAGTTCTTC. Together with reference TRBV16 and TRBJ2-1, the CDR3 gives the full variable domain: GEEVAQTPKHLVRGEGQKAKLYCAPIKGHSYVFWYQQVLKNEFKFLISFQNENVFDETGMPKERFSAKCLPNSPCSLEIQATKLEDSAVYFCASSQGGSGTADEQFFGPGTRLTVL.

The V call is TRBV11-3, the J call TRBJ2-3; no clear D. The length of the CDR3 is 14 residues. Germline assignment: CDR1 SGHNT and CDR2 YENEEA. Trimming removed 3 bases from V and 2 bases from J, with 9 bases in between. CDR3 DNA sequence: TGTGCCAGCAGCTTTGGTGGGCCCACAGATACGCAGTATTTT. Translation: CASSFGGPTDTQYF.

The CDR3 spells CASSLRTGNPGQPQHF. The DNA for the CDR3 is TGTGCCAGCAGCTTGAGGACAGGGAACCCCGGCCAGCCCCAGCATTTT. V usage is TRBV5-6 and J usage is TRBJ1-5; 8 bases match TRBD1. Germline assignment: CDR1 SGHDT and CDR2 YYEEEE. There are 16 residues in the CDR3. V was pared by 1 base and J by 7 bases, with 10 bases of the junction left unmatched.

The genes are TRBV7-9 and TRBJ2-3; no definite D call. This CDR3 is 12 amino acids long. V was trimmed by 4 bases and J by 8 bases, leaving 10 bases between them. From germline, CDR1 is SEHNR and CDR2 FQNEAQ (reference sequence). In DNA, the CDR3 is TGTGCCAGCAGCTCAAGTGGCCTTACGCAGTATTTT. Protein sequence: CASSSSGLTQYF.

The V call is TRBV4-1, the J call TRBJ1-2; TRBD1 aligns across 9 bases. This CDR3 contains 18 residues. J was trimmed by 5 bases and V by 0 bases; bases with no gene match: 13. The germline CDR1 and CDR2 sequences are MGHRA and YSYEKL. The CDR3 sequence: CASSQDRAGTGRGYGYTF. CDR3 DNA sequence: TGCGCCAGCAGCCAAGACCGGGCCGGGACAGGGCGAGGGTATGGCTACACCTTC.

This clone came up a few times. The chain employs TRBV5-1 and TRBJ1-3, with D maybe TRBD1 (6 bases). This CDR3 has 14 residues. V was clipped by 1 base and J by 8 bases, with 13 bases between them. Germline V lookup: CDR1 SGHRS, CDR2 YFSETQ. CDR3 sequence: CASSLNPGVDTIYF. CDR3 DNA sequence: TGCGCCAGCAGCTTGAACCCAGGGGTAGACACCATATATTTT.

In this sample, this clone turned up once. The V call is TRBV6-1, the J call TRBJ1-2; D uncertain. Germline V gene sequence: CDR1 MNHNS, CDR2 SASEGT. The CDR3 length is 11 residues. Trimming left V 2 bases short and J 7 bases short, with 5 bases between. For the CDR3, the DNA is TGTGCCAGCAGTGAACGGTTTGGCTACACCTTC. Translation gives CASSERFGYTF.

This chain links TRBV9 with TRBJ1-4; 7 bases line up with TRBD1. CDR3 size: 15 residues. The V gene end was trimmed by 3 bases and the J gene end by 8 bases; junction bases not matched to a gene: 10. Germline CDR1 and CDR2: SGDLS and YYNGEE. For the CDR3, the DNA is TGTGCCAGCAGCGCCCGGGGACAGACTGCGGAAAAACTGTTTTTT. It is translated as CASSARGQTAEKLFF.